Sequencing of this T cell receptor beta chain was carried out in a study of blood T cells in healthy people across ages. This clonotype showed up just a few times. The antigen is undetermined. PCR was performed a second time for roughly 7 to 12 cycles using a sample-barcoded 5' primer and a J-beta primer mix. Each cDNA was tagged by a template-switch adaptor containing 12 random nucleotides. TCRdb analysed the 5' RACE reads with MiXCR anew, one entry per CDR3 protein. The sample includes roughly 500,000 distinct CDR3 sequences, approximately 27% seen only once; the top ten take less than 20%. Overall study findings and caveats: TCR beta diversity per million T cells fell roughly linearly with age.

Germline CDR1 is MDHEN and CDR2 is SYDVKM. The CDR3 length is 12 residues. Sequencing was carried out using blood. The clonotype originates from a woman in her seventies in good health. The chain is built from TRBV28 and TRBJ2-1; D unresolved. The DNA end is more similar to TRBJ2-5, so the J call may be wrong. CDR3 sequence reads: CASRKSGETQYF. CDR3 bases: TGTGCCAGCAGGAAGAGTGGAGAGACCCAGTACTTC.